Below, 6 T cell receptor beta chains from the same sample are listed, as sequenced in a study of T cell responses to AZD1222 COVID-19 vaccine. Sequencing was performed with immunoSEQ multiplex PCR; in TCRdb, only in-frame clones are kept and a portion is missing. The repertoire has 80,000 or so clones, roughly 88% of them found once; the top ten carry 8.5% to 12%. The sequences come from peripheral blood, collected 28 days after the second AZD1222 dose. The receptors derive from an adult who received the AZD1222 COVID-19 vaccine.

CDR3 DNA: TGTGCCAGCAGTGAGACACGCTCTGGAAACACCATATATTTT. Residues: CASSETRSGNTIYF. The rearrangement uses TRBV2 and TRBJ1-3; D call uncertain. V was clipped by 3 bases and J by 0 bases, with 6 bases between them. The CDR3 contains 14 residues. The germline CDR1 and CDR2 sequences are SNHLY and FYNNEI.

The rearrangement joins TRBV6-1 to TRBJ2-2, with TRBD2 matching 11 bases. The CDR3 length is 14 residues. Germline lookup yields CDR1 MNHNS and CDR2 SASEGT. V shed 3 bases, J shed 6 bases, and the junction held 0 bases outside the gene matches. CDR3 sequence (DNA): TGTGCCAGCAGTGATAGCGGGGGGGCCGGGGAGCTGTTTTTT. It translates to CASSDSGGAGELFF.

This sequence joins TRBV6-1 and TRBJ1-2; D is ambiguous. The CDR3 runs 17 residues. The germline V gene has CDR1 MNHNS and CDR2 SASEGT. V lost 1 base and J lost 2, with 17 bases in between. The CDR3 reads CASSEEIDWRFNYGYTF. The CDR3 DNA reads TGTGCCAGCAGTGAAGAAATTGATTGGCGATTCAACTATGGCTACACCTTC.

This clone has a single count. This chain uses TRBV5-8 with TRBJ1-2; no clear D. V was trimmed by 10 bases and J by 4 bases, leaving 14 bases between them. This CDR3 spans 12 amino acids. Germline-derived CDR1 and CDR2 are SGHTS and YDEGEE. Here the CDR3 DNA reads TGTGCCCAGCAACCACGTGGCTATGGCTACACCTTC. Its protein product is CAQQPRGYGYTF.

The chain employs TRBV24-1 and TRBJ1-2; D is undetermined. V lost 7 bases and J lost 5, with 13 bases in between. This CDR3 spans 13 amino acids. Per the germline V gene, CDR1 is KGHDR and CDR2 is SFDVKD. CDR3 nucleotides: TGTGCCACCAGCCAAGGTAGCCGTTATGGCTACACCTTC. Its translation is CATSQGSRYGYTF.

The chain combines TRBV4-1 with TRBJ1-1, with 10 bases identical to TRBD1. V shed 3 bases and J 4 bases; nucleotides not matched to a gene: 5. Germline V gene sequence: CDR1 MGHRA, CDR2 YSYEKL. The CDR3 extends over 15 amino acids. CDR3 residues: CASSQPWTGGTEAFF. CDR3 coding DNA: TGCGCCAGCAGCCAGCCGTGGACAGGGGGCACTGAAGCTTTCTTT.